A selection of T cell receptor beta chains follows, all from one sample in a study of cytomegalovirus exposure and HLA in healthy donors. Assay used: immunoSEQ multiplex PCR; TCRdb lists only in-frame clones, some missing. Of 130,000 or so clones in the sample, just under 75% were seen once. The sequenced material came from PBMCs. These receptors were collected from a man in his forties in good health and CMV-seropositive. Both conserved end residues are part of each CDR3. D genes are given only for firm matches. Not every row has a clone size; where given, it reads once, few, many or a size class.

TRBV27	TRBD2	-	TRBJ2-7	CASCQLAGGRREQYF	TGTGCCAGCTGCCAACTAGCGGGGGGACGCCGAGAGCAGTACTTC
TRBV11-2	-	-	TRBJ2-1	CASRRPQGSEQFF	TGTGCCAGCAGGCGCCCACAGGGTAGTGAGCAGTTCTTC
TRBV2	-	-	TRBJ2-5	CAARQDQETQYF	TGTGCCGCTCGGCAGGACCAAGAGACCCAGTACTTC
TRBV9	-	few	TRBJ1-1	CASSVGTGVNTEAFF	TGTGCCAGCAGCGTAGGCACCGGGGTGAACACTGAAGCTTTCTTT
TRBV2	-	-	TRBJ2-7	CASTVHRESIYEQYF	TGTGCCAGCACCGTCCACAGGGAAAGTATCTACGAGCAGTACTTC
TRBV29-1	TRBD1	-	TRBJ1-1	CSVVGQFAREAFF	TGCAGCGTCGTGGGACAGTTCGCCCGTGAAGCTTTCTTT
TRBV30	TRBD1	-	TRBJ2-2	CAWTKGTDWTGELFF	TGTGCCTGGACCAAAGGGACAGACTGGACCGGGGAGCTGTTTTTT
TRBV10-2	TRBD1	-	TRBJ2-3	CASRTDRGRADTQYF	TGCGCCAGCAGAACGGACAGGGGGCGGGCAGATACGCAGTATTTT
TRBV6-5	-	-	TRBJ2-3	CASSYRRFDSTDTQYF	TGTGCCAGCAGTTACCGGAGATTCGATAGCACAGATACGCAGTATTTT
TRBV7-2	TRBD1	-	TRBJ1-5	CASSPYRGNQPQHF	TGTGCCAGCAGCCCGTACAGGGGTAATCAGCCCCAGCATTTT
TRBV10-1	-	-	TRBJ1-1	CASSDKGRRTEAFF	TGCGCCAGCAGTGATAAAGGGAGGCGAACTGAAGCTTTCTTT
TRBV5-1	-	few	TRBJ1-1	CASSLAGGRGTEAFF	TGCGCCAGCAGCTTGGCCGGGGGGCGAGGGACTGAAGCTTTCTTT
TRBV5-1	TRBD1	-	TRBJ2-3	CASRLGDRVPDTQYF	TGCGCCAGCAGGTTAGGGGACAGGGTGCCAGATACGCAGTATTTT
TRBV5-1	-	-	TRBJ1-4	CASSFQGYANEKLFF	TGCGCCAGCAGTTTTCAGGGGTACGCTAATGAAAAACTGTTTTTT
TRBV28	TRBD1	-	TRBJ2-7	CASSSLGQLSDYEQYF	TGTGCCAGCAGCTCATTGGGACAGCTCTCCGACTACGAGCAGTACTTC
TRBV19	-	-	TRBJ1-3	CASSIDLPDSSGNTIYF	TGTGCCAGTAGTATAGATCTTCCGGACAGCTCTGGAAACACCATATATTTT
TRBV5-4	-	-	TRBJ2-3	CASSPTGGGTDTQYF	TGTGCCAGCAGCCCTACAGGGGGGGGCACAGATACGCAGTATTTT
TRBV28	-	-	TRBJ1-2	CASSTAQNYGYTF	TGTGCCAGCTCAACGGCACAGAACTATGGCTACACCTTC
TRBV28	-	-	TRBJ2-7	CASSLNQGGEQYF	TGTGCCAGCAGTTTAAATCAGGGAGGCGAGCAGTACTTC
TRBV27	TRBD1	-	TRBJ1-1	CATRTGGRTEAFF	TGTGCCACCCGGACAGGGGGACGTACTGAAGCTTTCTTT
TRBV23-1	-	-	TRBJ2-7	CASSHSPQGYSYEQYF	TGCGCCAGCAGTCACTCCCCACAGGGTTACTCCTACGAGCAGTACTTC
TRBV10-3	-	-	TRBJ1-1	CAISGQSNTEAFF	TGTGCCATCAGTGGACAATCGAACACTGAAGCTTTCTTT
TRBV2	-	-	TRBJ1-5	CASSPVGIANQPQHF	TGTGCCAGCAGTCCAGTCGGGATCGCCAATCAGCCCCAGCATTTT